The rows below give T cell receptor beta chains drawn from one sample of a study of blood T cell dynamics during melanoma immunotherapy. TCRdb's table, derived via immunoSEQ multiplex PCR, lists solely in-frame clones and lacks some. This sample has about 8,000 clones, with more than 75% found just once. The sequencing here drew on blood, taken from a patient treated with checkpoint blockade. These receptors came from a human donor with melanoma. CDR3s include the opening cysteine and the closing phenylalanine or tryptophan. Each record gives: CDR3 length, D gene, J gene, clone size, V gene, CDR3 DNA, CDR3 protein. D genes are given only for firm matches. Some rows have no size entry. The others give once, few or many, or a class for an expanded clone.

14,.,TRBJ1-5,.,TRBV6-1,TGTGCCAGCAGTGTGTGGGGGGCAGGACAGCCCCAGCATTTT,CASSVWGAGQPQHF
16,.,TRBJ1-4,.,TRBV19,TGTGCCAGTAGTATACGGGCTGGCGTAGCTAATGAAAAACTGTTTTTT,CASSIRAGVANEKLFF
16,TRBD2,TRBJ2-5,.,TRBV7-6,TGTGCCAGCAGCTTATTTGGACTAAGCGGGAAAGAGACCCAGTACTTC,CASSLFGLSGKETQYF
14,TRBD2,TRBJ2-1,.,TRBV29-1,TGCAGCGCCTCCGGGGTAGCGGGAAGCAATGAGCAGTTCTTC,CSASGVAGSNEQFF
16,.,TRBJ1-2,.,TRBV7-8,TGTGCCAGCAGCCCCAAGCGGGGGGCTCAATCCTATGGCTACACCTTC,CASSPKRGAQSYGYTF
14,.,TRBJ1-4,.,TRBV6-1,TGTGCCAGCAGTGAAGTTGGGAGGAGTGAAAAACTGTTTTTT,CASSEVGRSEKLFF
13,.,TRBJ2-7,.,TRBV7-6,TGTGCCAGCAGCTCGGGACTGATCTACGAGCAGTACTTC,CASSSGLIYEQYF
18,TRBD1,TRBJ2-3,.,TRBV7-6,TGTGCCAGCAGCTTAGCCGCCCACCAGGGGGTTTACACAGATACGCAGTATTTT,CASSLAAHQGVYTDTQYF
14,.,TRBJ2-2,.,TRBV6-5,TGTGCCAGCAGGACCCAGACAAACACCGGGGAGCTGTTTTTT,CASRTQTNTGELFF
13,.,TRBJ1-3,.,TRBV5-1,TGCGCCAGCAGTACCGGTTCAGGAAACACCATATATTTT,CASSTGSGNTIYF
15,.,TRBJ2-6,.,TRBV5-4,TGTGCCAGCAGCGGCTCAGGGGTAGGGGCCAACGTCCTGACTTTC,CASSGSGVGANVLTF
18,.,TRBJ1-5,.,TRBV2,TGTGCCAGCACTATAAATTCCCCGGCGGACCCAAGCAATCAGCCCCAGCATTTT,CASTINSPADPSNQPQHF
17,.,TRBJ1-5,few,TRBV30,TGTGCCTGGACTCCACGGGGCAGGGGACGAGGCAATCAGCCCCAGCATTTT,CAWTPRGRGRGNQPQHF
12,.,TRBJ1-4,few,TRBV5-5,TGTGCCAGCAGCTTGGCCAGTGAAAAACTGTTTTTT,CASSLASEKLFF
14,.,TRBJ2-7,.,TRBV10-2,TGCGCCAGCAGTGAGTCGGGCAGGGCCCGGGAGCAGTACTTC,CASSESGRAREQYF
16,TRBD1,TRBJ1-5,.,TRBV19,TGTGCCAGTACTCGACAGGGCCCATACCAGGATCAGCCCCAGCATTTT,CASTRQGPYQDQPQHF
14,TRBD1,TRBJ1-1,few,TRBV5-1,TGCGCCAGCAGCTCCGGGACAGGGTCGACTGAAGCTTTCTTT,CASSSGTGSTEAFF
15,.,TRBJ2-2,.,TRBV7-7,TGTGCCAGCAGCCGTGCGGCCAGGGGCACCGGGGAGCTGTTTTTT,CASSRAARGTGELFF
15,TRBD1,TRBJ2-7,.,TRBV18,TGTGCCAGCTCAGGACAGGGGGCTATCACCTACGAGCAGTACTTC,CASSGQGAITYEQYF
17,TRBD2,TRBJ2-7,.,TRBV2,TGTGCCAGCAGTGTTTCCGGGACTAGCGGGGGAATCTACGAGCAGTACTTC,CASSVSGTSGGIYEQYF
13,.,TRBJ1-6,.,TRBV5-1,TGCGCCAGCAGCCGAGGGGATAATTCACCCCTCCACTTT,CASSRGDNSPLHF
15,.,TRBJ1-1,.,TRBV7-2,TGTGCCAGCTCCGTCGAGGGAATCATGAACACTGAAGCTTTCTTT,CASSVEGIMNTEAFF
11,.,TRBJ1-6,once,TRBV20-1,TGCAGTGCTAGAGAAGGCCAAATGGTACGCTTT,CSAREGQMVRF
14,.,TRBJ2-2,.,TRBV4-1,TGCGCCAGCAGGATTCAGCAGGGAGGCGGGGAGCTGTTTTTT,CASRIQQGGGELFF
16,TRBD1,TRBJ2-1,.,TRBV5-1,TGCGCCAGCAGCTCACAGGGGGCAAGACTGAACAATGAGCAGTTCTTC,CASSSQGARLNNEQFF
15,TRBD1,TRBJ1-2,.,TRBV7-6,TGTGCCAGCAGCTTAGGGACAGGGGGAAGCTATGGCTACACCTTC,CASSLGTGGSYGYTF
15,TRBD1,TRBJ2-7,.,TRBV11-3,TGTGCCAGCAGCTTACAGGGACAGGGAAGCAACGAGCAGTACTTC,CASSLQGQGSNEQYF
13,.,TRBJ1-2,.,TRBV18,TGTGCCAGCTCACCAGGGGGGGACTATGGCTACACCTTC,CASSPGGDYGYTF
13,TRBD1,TRBJ2-7,.,TRBV5-6,TGTGCCAGCAGCTTGCGGTTCAGGGGGGAGCAGTACTTC,CASSLRFRGEQYF
14,.,TRBJ1-5,once,TRBV7-9,TGTGCCAGCAGCTTAGGGACAGGCAATCAGCCCCAGCATTTT,CASSLGTGNQPQHF
13,.,TRBJ1-4,.,TRBV11-2,TGTGCCAGCAGTCGGGAGTATAATGAAAAACTGTTTTTT,CASSREYNEKLFF
15,TRBD1,TRBJ1-4,.,TRBV7-9,TGTGCCAGCAGCTCGACAGGGGCACCTAATGAAAAACTGTTTTTT,CASSSTGAPNEKLFF
12,TRBD1,TRBJ1-5,.,TRBV12-5,TGTGCTAGTGGTTTGACAGACAGGGCCCAGCATTTT,CASGLTDRAQHF
13,.,TRBJ1-2,.,TRBV18,TGTGCCAGCTCACCAGAAGGGGCCTATGGCTACACCTTC,CASSPEGAYGYTF
14,.,TRBJ2-7,.,TRBV19,TGTGCCAGTAGCGGCGGCGTAGGGGCCCACGAGCAGTACTTC,CASSGGVGAHEQYF
16,TRBD1,TRBJ1-1,.,TRBV5-6,TGTGCCAGCAGCCTACCCCCGGGACAGGGTTGGACTGAAGCTTTCTTT,CASSLPPGQGWTEAFF
15,.,TRBJ1-1,.,TRBV18,TGTGCCAGCTCACCGACCTGGGGGAAGGGGACTGAAGCTTTCTTT,CASSPTWGKGTEAFF
13,.,TRBJ1-4,.,TRBV19,TGTGCCAGTAGTGTCAGGGGCAGAGAAAAACTGTTTTTT,CASSVRGREKLFF
13,.,TRBJ2-7,.,TRBV7-6,TGTGCCAGCAGCAAGGGACCAAACTACGAGCAGTACTTC,CASSKGPNYEQYF
14,.,TRBJ1-2,.,TRBV6-5,TGTGCCAGCAGCCCCCGGACACCTAACTATGGCTACACCTTC,CASSPRTPNYGYTF